The rows below give T cell receptor beta chains drawn from one sample of a study of blood T cell repertoires in COVID-19. Method: immunoSEQ multiplex PCR; TCRdb's copy keeps in-frame clones and lacks some. The repertoire holds about 100,000 clones, with over 75% as singletons. The material sequenced was peripheral blood. The origin of the receptors is a man between 60 and 75 years old with acute or convalescent COVID-19. CDR3s include the opening cysteine and the closing phenylalanine or tryptophan. The order of the fields is D gene, J gene, clone size, V gene, CDR3 protein, CDR3 DNA. A D gene is named only where the DNA matches it firmly. Size is omitted from some rows. Given values are once, few, many or a class for expanded clones.

>TRBD1|TRBJ2-5|-|TRBV5-1
CASSPGTGITETQYF
TGCGCCAGCAGCCCGGGGACAGGGATAACAGAGACCCAGTACTTC
>TRBD1|TRBJ1-1|-|TRBV27
CASSRPGQGAQAEAFF
TGTGCCAGCAGCAGACCGGGACAGGGGGCGCAGGCTGAAGCTTTCTTT
>-|TRBJ1-2|-|TRBV19
CASSIDWSSGGYTF
TGTGCCAGTAGTATAGATTGGAGTTCGGGTGGCTACACCTTC
>TRBD1|TRBJ1-2|-|TRBV7-6
CASSSENPGQGGNYGYTF
TGTGCCAGCAGCTCTGAAAACCCGGGACAGGGGGGGAACTATGGCTACACCTTC
>-|TRBJ1-5|few|TRBV4-2
CASSQGPDRTSSPQHF
TGTGCCAGCAGCCAAGGACCTGACAGGACCAGTTCGCCCCAGCATTTT
>TRBD2|TRBJ2-3|-|TRBV11-3
CASSLGTSYTDTQYF
TGTGCCAGCAGCTTGGGGACTAGCTACACAGATACGCAGTATTTT
>-|TRBJ1-5|-|TRBV7-9
CASSLNGRDGQPQHF
TGTGCCAGCAGCTTAAACGGCAGGGATGGTCAGCCCCAGCATTTT
>-|TRBJ2-2|once|TRBV7-2
CASSLNGGNTGELFF
TGTGCCAGCAGCTTGAACGGGGGGAACACCGGGGAGCTGTTTTTT
>TRBD2|TRBJ2-7|-|TRBV2
CASITGGLSYEQYF
TGTGCCAGCATTACGGGAGGGCTCTCCTACGAGCAGTACTTC
>-|TRBJ1-1|-|TRBV10-1
CASTYGGATEAFF
TGCGCCAGCACCTACGGGGGGGCCACTGAAGCTTTCTTT
>-|TRBJ2-7|-|TRBV7-9
CASSSSGGGYEQYF
TGTGCCAGCAGCTCCTCCGGAGGAGGCTACGAGCAGTACTTC
>TRBD2|TRBJ2-2|-|TRBV7-2
CASSLAGGYTGELFF
TGTGCCAGCAGCCTAGCGGGGGGGTATACCGGGGAGCTGTTTTTT
>-|TRBJ1-6|-|TRBV14
CASSQAQSPLHF
TGTGCCAGCAGCCAAGCCCAGTCACCCCTCCACTTT
>TRBD1|TRBJ1-6|once|TRBV18
CASSPSPGTDSPLHF
TGTGCCAGCTCACCCAGTCCCGGGACAGATTCACCCCTCCACTTT
>-|TRBJ2-4|-|TRBV6-5
CASSTRTAGSIQYF
TGTGCCAGCAGTACACGGACTGCGGGTTCCATTCAGTACTTC
>TRBD1|TRBJ2-5|-|TRBV5-1
CASRKGQGEETQYF
TGCGCCAGCAGGAAAGGACAGGGGGAAGAGACCCAGTACTTC
>-|TRBJ2-3|-|TRBV5-4
CASSLQVGGPTDTQYF
TGTGCCAGCAGCTTGCAAGTGGGGGGGCCAACAGATACGCAGTATTTT
>TRBD2|TRBJ2-1|-|TRBV12-3/TRBV12-4
CASSRDYYNEQFF
TGTGCCAGCAGCCGGGACTACTACAATGAGCAGTTCTTC
>TRBD2|TRBJ2-6|-|TRBV6-5
CASSYRGAGANVLTF
TGTGCCAGCAGTTATCGGGGGGCTGGGGCCAACGTCCTGACTTTC
>TRBD1|TRBJ2-7|-|TRBV7-9
CASSFWTGSYEQYF
TGTGCCAGCAGCTTTTGGACAGGGTCCTACGAGCAGTACTTC
>-|TRBJ1-1|once|TRBV3-1/TRBV3-2
CASSQRTARSEAFF
TGTGCCAGCAGCCAACGGACAGCTCGGTCTGAAGCTTTCTTT
>-|TRBJ2-1|-|TRBV7-6
CASSLRGTGIRRDEQFF
TGTGCCAGCAGCTTAAGGGGGACGGGGATCCGCCGGGACGAGCAGTTCTTC
>TRBD2|TRBJ2-3|-|TRBV10-1
CARGGGARDTQYF
TGCGCCCGGGGCGGGGGGGCCAGAGATACGCAGTATTTT
>-|TRBJ2-7|-|TRBV18
CASSPKVGAVHEQYF
TGTGCCAGCTCTCCCAAAGTGGGGGCAGTTCACGAGCAGTACTTC
>TRBD1|TRBJ1-6|-|TRBV23-1
CASSQYRGWWEPLHF
TGCGCCAGCAGTCAATACAGGGGATGGTGGGAACCCCTCCACTTT
>-|TRBJ1-2|-|TRBV7-6
CASSLASAGRGGYTF
TGTGCCAGCAGCTTAGCATCTGCCGGGAGGGGTGGCTACACCTTC